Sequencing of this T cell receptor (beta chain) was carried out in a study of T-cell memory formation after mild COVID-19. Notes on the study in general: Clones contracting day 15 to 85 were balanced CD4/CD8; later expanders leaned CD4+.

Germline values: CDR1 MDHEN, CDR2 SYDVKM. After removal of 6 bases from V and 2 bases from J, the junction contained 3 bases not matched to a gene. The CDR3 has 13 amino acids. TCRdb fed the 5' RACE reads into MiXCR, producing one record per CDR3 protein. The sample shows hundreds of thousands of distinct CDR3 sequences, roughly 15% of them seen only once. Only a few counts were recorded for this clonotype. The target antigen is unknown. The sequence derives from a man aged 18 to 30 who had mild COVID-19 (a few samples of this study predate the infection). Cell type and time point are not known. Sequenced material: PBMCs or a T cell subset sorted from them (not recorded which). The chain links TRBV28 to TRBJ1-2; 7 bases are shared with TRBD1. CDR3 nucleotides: TGTGCCAGCAGGCTACAGGGGAACTATGGCTACACCTTC. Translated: CASRLQGNYGYTF.